This T cell receptor beta chain is from a study of blood T cell repertoires in COVID-19. The wider study: Acute-phase and convalescent COVID-19 samples originated in the United States, Italy and Spain. T cells, B-cell-depleted T cells, or PBMCs provided the cDNA or gDNA that served as material.

Per the original data handling: Reference gene primers were amplified, and this amplification served to estimate nucleated cell counts. This table comes from immunoSEQ multiplex PCR, and its TCRdb copy is limited to in-frame clones, with some not included. V and J calls and clone size are copied from that table; D and trimming were computed from the DNA. This sample yields under 250,000 clones, of which more than 75% are seen a single time; more than 9% belongs to the top ten. Followed longitudinally, the Seattle patients had been enrolled during active infection. This CDR3 comprises 15 residues. This receptor was identified in a man aged 50-60 years with COVID-19, enrolled during active disease. Sequenced input: peripheral blood. V and J are TRBV21-1 and TRBJ1-1; the table's D gene call, TRBD1, was not cross checked with the DNA. TRBV21-1 is termed a pseudogene. The CDR3 reads CASSARQGVNTEAFF. The CDR3 bases are TGTGCCAGCAGCGCGAGACAGGGCGTGAACACTGAAGCTTTCTTT.